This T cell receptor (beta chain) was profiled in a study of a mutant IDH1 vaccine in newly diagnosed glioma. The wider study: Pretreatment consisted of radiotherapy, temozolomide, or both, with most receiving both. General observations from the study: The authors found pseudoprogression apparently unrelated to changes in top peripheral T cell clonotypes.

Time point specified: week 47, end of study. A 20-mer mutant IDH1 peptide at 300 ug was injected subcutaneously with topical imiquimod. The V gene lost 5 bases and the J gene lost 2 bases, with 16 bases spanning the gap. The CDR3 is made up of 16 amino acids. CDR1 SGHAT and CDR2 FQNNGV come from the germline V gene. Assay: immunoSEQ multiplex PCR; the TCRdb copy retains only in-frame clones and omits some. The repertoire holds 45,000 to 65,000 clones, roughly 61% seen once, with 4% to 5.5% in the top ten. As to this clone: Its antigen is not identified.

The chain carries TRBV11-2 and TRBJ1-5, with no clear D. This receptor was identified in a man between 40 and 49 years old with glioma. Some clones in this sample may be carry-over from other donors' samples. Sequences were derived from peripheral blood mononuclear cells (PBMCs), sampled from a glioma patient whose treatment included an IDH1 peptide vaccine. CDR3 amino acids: CASSLRTGIGNQPQHF. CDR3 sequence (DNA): TGTGCCAGCAGCCTCCGGACTGGGATCGGCAATCAGCCCCAGCATTTT.